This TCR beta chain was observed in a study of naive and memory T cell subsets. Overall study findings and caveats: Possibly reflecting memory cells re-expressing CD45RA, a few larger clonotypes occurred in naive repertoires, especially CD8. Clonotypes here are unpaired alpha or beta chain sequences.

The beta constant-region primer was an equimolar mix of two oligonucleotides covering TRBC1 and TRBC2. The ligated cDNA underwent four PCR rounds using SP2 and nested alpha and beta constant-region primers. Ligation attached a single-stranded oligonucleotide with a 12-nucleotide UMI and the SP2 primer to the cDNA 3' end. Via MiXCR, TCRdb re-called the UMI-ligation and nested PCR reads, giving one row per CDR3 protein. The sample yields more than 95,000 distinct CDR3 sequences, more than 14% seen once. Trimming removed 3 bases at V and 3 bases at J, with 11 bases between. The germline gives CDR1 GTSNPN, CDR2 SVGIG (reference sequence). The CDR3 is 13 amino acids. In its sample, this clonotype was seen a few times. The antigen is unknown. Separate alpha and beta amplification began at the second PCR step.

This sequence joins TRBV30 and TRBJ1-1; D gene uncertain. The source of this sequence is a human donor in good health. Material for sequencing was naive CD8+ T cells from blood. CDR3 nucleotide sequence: TGTGCCTGGAGAGGACTGAAAGACACTGAAGCTTTCTTT. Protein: CAWRGLKDTEAFF.